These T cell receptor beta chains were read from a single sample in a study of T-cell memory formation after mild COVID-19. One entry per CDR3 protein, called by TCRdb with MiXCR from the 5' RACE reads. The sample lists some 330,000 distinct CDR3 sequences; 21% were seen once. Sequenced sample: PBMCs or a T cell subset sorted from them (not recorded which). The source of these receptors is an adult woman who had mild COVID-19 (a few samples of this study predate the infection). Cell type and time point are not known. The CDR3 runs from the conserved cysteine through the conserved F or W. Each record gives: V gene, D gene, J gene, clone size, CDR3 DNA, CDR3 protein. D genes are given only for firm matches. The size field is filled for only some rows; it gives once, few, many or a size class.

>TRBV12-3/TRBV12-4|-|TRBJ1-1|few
TGTGCCAGCAGTTTAGGGGGCGCGGCTTTCTTT
CASSLGGAAFF
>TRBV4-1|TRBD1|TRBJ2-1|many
TGCGCCAGCAGCCAGGAAAGTGGGATCCGGGACAGGAGAAACAATGAGCAGTTCTTC
CASSQESGIRDRRNNEQFF
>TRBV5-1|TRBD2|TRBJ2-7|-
TGCGCCAGCAGCTTGGTAGCTAGCGGGAGGGCCTCGTACGAGCAGTACTTC
CASSLVASGRASYEQYF
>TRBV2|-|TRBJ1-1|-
TGTGCCAGCAGCCGACAGGCCCCGAACACTGAAGCTTTCTTT
CASSRQAPNTEAFF
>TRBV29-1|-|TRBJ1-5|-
TGCAGCGTTGCAGGCGGGAGCAGCAATCAGCCCCAGCATTTT
CSVAGGSSNQPQHF
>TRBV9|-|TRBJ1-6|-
TGTGCCAGCAGCTCTACCGGGGGGGTACTACCCCTCCACTTT
CASSSTGGVLPLHF
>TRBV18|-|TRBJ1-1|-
TGTGCCAGCTCACCACGGACCACGAACACTGAAGCTTTCTTT
CASSPRTTNTEAFF
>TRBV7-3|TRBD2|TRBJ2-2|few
TGTGCCAGCAGCTCCGGGACTAGCTCCGGGGAGCTGTTTTTT
CASSSGTSSGELFF
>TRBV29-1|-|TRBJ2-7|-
TGCAGCGTCGTTGAGGGGACTTACGAGCAGTACTTC
CSVVEGTYEQYF
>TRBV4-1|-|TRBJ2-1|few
TGCGCCAGCAGCCAAGGCTACCCTTCTAGCGCCTTCAATGAGCAGTTCTTC
CASSQGYPSSAFNEQFF
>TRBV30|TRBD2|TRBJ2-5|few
TGTGCCTACCTTCGGGAGGGGGAGGAGACCCAGTACTTC
CAYLREGEETQYF
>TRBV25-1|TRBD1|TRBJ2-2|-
TGTGCCAGCAGGGGACAGGGAACCGGCGGGGAGCTGTTTTTT
CASRGQGTGGELFF
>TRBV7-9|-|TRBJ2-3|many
TGTGCCAGCAGCTTATTCGACGGACCTGGAGATACGCAGTATTTT
CASSLFDGPGDTQYF
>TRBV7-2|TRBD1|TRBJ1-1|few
TGTGCCAGCAGCCCCCATCCCGGGACAGGGTCCACTGAAGCTTTCTTT
CASSPHPGTGSTEAFF
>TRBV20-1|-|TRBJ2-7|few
TGCAGTGCTAGGGCTACAGAGGGAGGCTACGAGCAGTACTTC
CSARATEGGYEQYF
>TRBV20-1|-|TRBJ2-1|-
TGCAGTGCTCGTCCCGTGGACCTTCCCTACAATGAGCAGTTCTTC
CSARPVDLPYNEQFF
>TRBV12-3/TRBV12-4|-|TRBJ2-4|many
TGTGCCAGCTCTCAGGGAGCTGCGGGGTACATTCAGTACTTC
CASSQGAAGYIQYF
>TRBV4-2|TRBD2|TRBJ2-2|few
TGTGCCAGCAGCCAACAATGGACTAGCGGGGGCACCGGGGAGCTGTTTTTT
CASSQQWTSGGTGELFF
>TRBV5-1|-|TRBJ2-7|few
TGCGCCAGCAGCGGCGGACTCCCCCCCTACGAGCAGTACTTC
CASSGGLPPYEQYF
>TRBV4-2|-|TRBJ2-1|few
TGTGCCAGCAGCCAAGAGACAGCCAGCTACAATGAGCAGTTCTTC
CASSQETASYNEQFF
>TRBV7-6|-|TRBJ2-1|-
TGTGCCAGCAGCTTAGTAGAGGGCCTCACAACTAGTTCCCTCAGTTACAATGAGCAGTTCTTC
CASSLVEGLTTSSLSYNEQFF
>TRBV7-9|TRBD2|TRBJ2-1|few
TGTGCCAGCAGCTCCGGGACTAGCGGCATTAATGAGCAGTTCTTC
CASSSGTSGINEQFF
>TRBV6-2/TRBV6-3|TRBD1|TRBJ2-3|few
TGTGCCAGCAACCGACAGGGGGCTGGCACAGATACGCAGTATTTT
CASNRQGAGTDTQYF
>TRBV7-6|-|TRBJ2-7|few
TGTGCCAGCAGCCCTCATTATGGGATGGCCTACGAGCAGTACTTC
CASSPHYGMAYEQYF
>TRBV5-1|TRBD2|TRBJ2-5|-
TGCGCCAGCAGCTTGGCGTTAGCGGGCCCCTCCGGAAGCGAGACCCAGTACTTC
CASSLALAGPSGSETQYF
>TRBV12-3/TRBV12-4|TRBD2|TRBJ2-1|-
TGTGCCAGCAGTTTAGCGCTAAAGGTGGGACTAGCTAGGAATGAGCAGTTCTTC
CASSLALKVGLARNEQFF
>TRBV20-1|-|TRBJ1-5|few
TGCAGTGCTTTGTTCCCGAATCAGCCCCAGCATTTT
CSALFPNQPQHF
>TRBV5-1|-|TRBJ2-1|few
TGCGCCAGCAGCTCCCTAGAGCGGGACAATGAGCAGTTCTTC
CASSSLERDNEQFF
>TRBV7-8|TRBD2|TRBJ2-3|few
TGTGCCAGCTCTCTAGCGGGGGGGAGAGATACGCAGTATTTT
CASSLAGGRDTQYF